The source of this TCR beta chain is a study of a mutant IDH1 vaccine in newly diagnosed glioma. Study at large: Treated patients were approximately 62% male, roughly 38% female, mean age roughly 39 years. The study, taken as a whole, reports: Patients mounted vaccine-induced immune responses in approximately 93% of cases. Pseudoprogression apparently tracked independently of changes in top peripheral T cell clonotypes.

Specified time point: baseline, week 1 (first vaccination visit). Treatment specified: pre-vaccination baseline after standard-of-care therapy. The data were produced by immunoSEQ multiplex PCR, yet TCRdb's version contains in-frame clones alone and is incomplete. Seen here are tens of thousands of clones, roughly 80% observed once, and the top ten hold 7% to 9%. Turning to this clone: Its antigen is still unknown.

Trimming took off 3 bases at V and 6 bases at J, with 5 bases between the two ends. The V gene's germline CDR1 is SQVTM and CDR2 ANQGSEA. The CDR3 is 11 amino acids. The rearrangement uses TRBV29-1 and TRBJ1-4; no clear D gene. The starting material was PBMCs, obtained from a glioma patient treated with radiotherapy, temozolomide or both. The sequence was obtained from a woman between 45 and 60 years old with glioma. Written as DNA, the CDR3 is TGCAGCGTTGACGTGGATGAAAAACTGTTTTTT. It specifies CSVDVDEKLFF.